Below are 30 T cell receptor beta chains sequenced from a single sample in a study of synovial regulatory T cells in juvenile arthritis. TCRdb's table, derived via immunoSEQ multiplex PCR, lists solely in-frame clones and lacks some. This table holds roughly 10,000 clones. The sequencing sample was made of Treg cells from blood. Described subset: remaining (HLA-DR-negative) circulating blood Treg cells. Source of these receptors: a donor aged 2-30 years with juvenile idiopathic arthritis.

The rearrangement links TRBV30 to TRBJ1-6. Germline lookup yields CDR1 GTSNPN and CDR2 SVGIG (reference sequence). The CDR3 totals 13 residues. No nucleotide data were recorded. CDR3: CAWRESYNSPLHF. Full variable domain (outside the CDR3, taken from reference TRBV30 and TRBJ1-6): SQTIHQWPATLVQPVGSPLSLECTVEGTSNPNLYWYRQAAGRGLQLLFYSVGIGQISSEVPQNLSASRPQDRQFILSSKKLLLSDSGFYLCAWRESYNSPLHFGNGTRLTVT.

The chain has TRBV23-1 and TRBJ2-1. TRBV23-1 is identified as an open reading frame with a role that is uncertain. The CDR3 extends over 16 amino acids. DNA is not on record. The CDR3: CASSHSGPSSYNEQFF.

The chain uses TRBV7-9 and TRBJ1-1; TCRdb calls TRBD1, which cannot be checked without DNA. The CDR3 totals 15 residues. Only the protein is available. Germline V lookup: CDR1 SEHNR, CDR2 FQNEAQ (reference sequence). The CDR3 protein is CASSHWDSLNTEAFF. The full variable domain, in which reference TRBV7-9 and TRBJ1-1 provide the parts outside the CDR3, is DTGVSQNPRHKITKRGQNVTFRCDPISEHNRLYWYRQTLGQGPEFLTYFQNEAQLEKSRLLSDRFSAERPKGSFSTLEIQRTEQGDSAMYLCASSHWDSLNTEAFFGQGTRLTVV.

V and J are TRBV7-2 and TRBJ2-1; the D call of TRBD2 rests on TCRdb alone, since no DNA is present to check it. CDR1 SGHTA and CDR2 FQGNSA come from the germline V gene. The CDR3 extends over 19 amino acids. DNA for this receptor is not on file. CDR3: CASSLSASGGPSSYNEQFF.

CDR3 loop: CASSSTAGELFF. The chain couples TRBV5-4 to TRBJ2-2; as DNA is missing, the TRBD2 call by TCRdb cannot be tested. Germline assignment: CDR1 SGHNT and CDR2 YYREEE (reference sequence). This CDR3 has 12 residues. No DNA sequence was recorded.

The chain carries TRBV5-1 and TRBJ1-2; checking the TCRdb D call of TRBD1 is not possible without DNA. CDR1 is SGHRS and CDR2 is YFSETQ in the germline V gene. This CDR3 is 16 amino acids long. The DNA is not on file. Here the CDR3 reads CASSGRQGTENYGYTF.

The J gene is TRBJ2-2, the V gene TRBV5-1; the TCRdb D gene call, TRBD1, has no DNA to confirm it. CDR3 length: 14 residues. No DNA has been recorded. Germline V gene sequence: CDR1 SGHRS, CDR2 YFSETQ. The CDR3 spells CASSLTGDTGELFF.

The chain couples TRBV7-2 to TRBJ1-5. The germline V gene has CDR1 SGHTA and CDR2 FQGNSA. The CDR3 is 14 residues long. The record lacks a DNA sequence. The CDR3 loop reads CASSFSARDQPQHF.

The chain combines TRBV7-3 with TRBJ2-3; TCRdb's D call of TRBD2 is untestable without DNA. The CDR3 spans 16 residues. The coding DNA is unavailable. Germline V lookup: CDR1 SGHTA, CDR2 FQGTGA. CDR3 sequence: CASSSINERRSDTQYF.

This chain uses TRBV4-1 with TRBJ1-6. Germline assignment: CDR1 MGHRA and CDR2 YSYEKL. The CDR3 loop spans 13 amino acids. No DNA is recorded. CDR3 sequence reads: CASSTWSNSPLHF.

The chain recombines TRBV6-5 with TRBJ2-3. Germline assignment: CDR1 MNHEY and CDR2 SVGAGI. This CDR3 spans 14 amino acids. No coding sequence is recorded. Here the CDR3 reads CASRDPGRTDTQYF.

The rearrangement uses TRBV4-1 and TRBJ2-4; TCRdb's D gene call, TRBD2, goes unchecked for lack of DNA. The CDR3 loop spans 21 amino acids. Only the protein is available. Germline CDR1 MGHRA, CDR2 YSYEKL. The CDR3 region is CASSQELSRGLAYVAKNIQYF.

The CDR3 region is CASSWGGVETQYF. This chain joins TRBV5-6 and TRBJ2-5; checking the TCRdb D call of TRBD2 is not possible without DNA. CDR3 length: 13 amino acids. The DNA sequence is not available. Germline assignment: CDR1 SGHDT and CDR2 YYEEEE.

V usage is TRBV6-5 and J usage is TRBJ2-1. Germline-derived CDR1 and CDR2 are MNHEY and SVGAGI. The CDR3 is 15 residues long. The DNA sequence is not available. The chain's CDR3 is CASSYYGRTPSEQFF.

The rearrangement joins TRBV7-2 to TRBJ2-2; TCRdb lists TRBD1, though no DNA is available to test this call. Germline lookup yields CDR1 SGHTA and CDR2 FQGNSA. There are 16 residues in the CDR3. No DNA was logged. The CDR3 here is CASSFSPQRNTGELFF.

J is TRBJ1-1 and V is TRBV11-1. Germline lookup yields CDR1 SGHAT and CDR2 FQDESV (reference sequence). The CDR3 runs 12 residues. DNA for this receptor is not on file. CDR3: CVTRAPGTEAFF.

This rearrangement joins TRBV10-1 to TRBJ1-5; TCRdb gives TRBD1 as the D gene, but with no DNA this cannot be confirmed. There are 13 residues in the CDR3. The DNA is unrecorded. Per the germline V gene, CDR1 is WNHNN and CDR2 is SYGVQD (reference sequence). The CDR3 sequence is CASSNSLDQPQHF.

This rearrangement joins TRBV6-5 to TRBJ1-2; TCRdb's D gene call, TRBD1, goes unchecked for lack of DNA. Germline loops: CDR1 MNHEY, CDR2 SVGAGI. The CDR3 is 14 residues long. No DNA was logged. Here the CDR3 reads CASSSQGAGPGYTF.

V usage is TRBV11-3 and J usage is TRBJ1-5. The CDR3 runs to 14 residues. No nucleotide data were recorded. CDR1 and CDR2 from the germline V gene are SGHNT and YENEEA. This CDR3 reads CASSWVNRSQPQHF. The full variable domain, rest sourced from reference TRBV11-3 and TRBJ1-5, is EAGVVQSPRYKIIEKKQPVAFWCNPISGHNTLYWYLQNLGQGPELLIRYENEEAVDDSQLPKDRFSAERLKGVDSTLKIQPAELGDSAVYLCASSWVNRSQPQHFGDGTRLSIL.

The chain employs TRBV4-3 and TRBJ2-4; the TCRdb D gene call, TRBD2, has no DNA to confirm it. The CDR3 loop spans 15 amino acids. Nucleotide data are not available. Germline V gene data show CDR1 as LGHNA and CDR2 as YSLEER. The CDR3 sequence: CASSQGPGILNIQYF.

CDR3 sequence reads: CASSPDPWAETQYF. V and J are TRBV7-2 and TRBJ2-5. The CDR3 loop spans 14 amino acids. There is no recorded DNA. Per the germline V gene, CDR1 is SGHTA and CDR2 is FQGNSA.

The rearrangement links TRBV7-3 to TRBJ1-3. Germline V gene data show CDR1 as SGHTA and CDR2 as FQGTGA. The CDR3 length is 14 residues. No DNA was logged. CDR3: CASRKGPSGNTIYF.

The rearrangement uses TRBV7-9 and TRBJ2-1. The CDR3 consists of 12 residues. A DNA sequence was not provided. CDR1 is SEHNR, CDR2 FQNEAQ, per germline (reference sequence). The CDR3 sequence is CASSLEFGEQFF.

The chain joins TRBV6-6 to TRBJ2-7. Germline CDR1 is MNHNY and CDR2 is SVGAGI (reference sequence). The CDR3 spans 13 residues. No DNA is given. CDR3 sequence: CASSYLPSPQQYF.

The chain joins TRBV5-6 to TRBJ1-5; no DNA is available, so the TRBD1 call from TCRdb remains unchecked. The CDR3 totals 15 residues. This entry has no DNA. CDR1 is SGHDT and CDR2 is YYEEEE in the germline V gene. CDR3 region: CASSLGDRVVQPQHF.

This chain joins TRBV5-1 and TRBJ2-2; the TCRdb D gene call, TRBD1, has no DNA to confirm it. The germline V gene encodes CDR1 SGHRS and CDR2 YFSETQ. CDR3 size: 16 residues. No DNA is recorded. The CDR3 region is CASSLRGQGLTGELFF.

The chain links TRBV5-4 to TRBJ1-2. Per the germline V gene, CDR1 is SGHNT and CDR2 is YYREEE (reference sequence). The CDR3 is 13 residues long. The DNA is unrecorded. The CDR3: CASSSETGRKHTF. The entire variable domain, with the rest obtained from reference TRBV5-4 and TRBJ1-2, is as follows: ETGVTQSPTHLIKTRGQQVTLRCSSQSGHNTVSWYQQALGQGPQFIFQYYREEENGRGNFPPRFSGLQFPNYSSELNVNALELDDSALYLCASSSETGRKHTFGSGTRLTVV.

The chain has TRBV19 and TRBJ2-3. CDR1 is LNHDA, CDR2 SQIVND, per germline (reference sequence). The CDR3 runs to 12 residues. No DNA is given. The CDR3 loop reads CASSIWGDTQYF.

The rearrangement links TRBV7-2 to TRBJ2-5; TCRdb's D call of TRBD1 is untestable without DNA. The CDR3 is 13 amino acids. The DNA sequence is not available. CDR1 SGHTA and CDR2 FQGNSA come from the germline V gene. CDR3 amino acids: CASSFTGQETQYF.

V and J are TRBV9 and TRBJ2-7; TCRdb calls TRBD2, which cannot be checked without DNA. The CDR3 covers 15 residues. DNA is not on record. The V gene's germline CDR1 is SGDLS and CDR2 YYNGEE. The chain's CDR3 is CASSVGASGSYEQYF. The full variable domain, in which reference TRBV9 and TRBJ2-7 provide the parts outside the CDR3, is DSGVTQTPKHLITATGQRVTLRCSPRSGDLSVYWYQQSLDQGLQFLIQYYNGEERAKGNILERFSAQQFPDLHSELNLSSLELGDSALYFCASSVGASGSYEQYFGPGTRLTVT.